This section outlines one T cell receptor (beta chain) sequence together with its context. What it recognizes is unknown. The sample belongs to a study of T cell repertoires in ileal Crohn's disease. Whole-study context: All patients had surgery for stricturing (61%) or penetrating (39%) disease. Postoperative therapy was given to about half: around 12 thiopurines, 18 anti-TNF agents. The M6 sample came from neoterminal ileum during colonoscopy after surgery. Points from the study as a whole: Active smokers at surgery had more clonal expansions than non-smokers.

The CDR3 spans 15 residues. Germline values: CDR1 MDHEN, CDR2 SYDVKM. The V end was cut by 4 bases, the J end by 0 bases, with 10 bases between. Time point of the sample: neoterminal ileum biopsy at postoperative endoscopy, about 6 months after surgery. Assay: immunoSEQ multiplex PCR; the TCRdb copy retains only in-frame clones and omits some. In the table there are about 3,900 clones, about 85% of which are singletons. The sequencing sample was made of ileal tissue. The receptor comes from an adult with Crohn's disease. This chain connects TRBV28 to TRBJ2-4; D gene unclear. CDR3 sequence: CASSSLTLAKNIQYF. The CDR3, as DNA: TGTGCCAGCAGTTCCCTGACATTAGCCAAAAACATTCAGTACTTC.